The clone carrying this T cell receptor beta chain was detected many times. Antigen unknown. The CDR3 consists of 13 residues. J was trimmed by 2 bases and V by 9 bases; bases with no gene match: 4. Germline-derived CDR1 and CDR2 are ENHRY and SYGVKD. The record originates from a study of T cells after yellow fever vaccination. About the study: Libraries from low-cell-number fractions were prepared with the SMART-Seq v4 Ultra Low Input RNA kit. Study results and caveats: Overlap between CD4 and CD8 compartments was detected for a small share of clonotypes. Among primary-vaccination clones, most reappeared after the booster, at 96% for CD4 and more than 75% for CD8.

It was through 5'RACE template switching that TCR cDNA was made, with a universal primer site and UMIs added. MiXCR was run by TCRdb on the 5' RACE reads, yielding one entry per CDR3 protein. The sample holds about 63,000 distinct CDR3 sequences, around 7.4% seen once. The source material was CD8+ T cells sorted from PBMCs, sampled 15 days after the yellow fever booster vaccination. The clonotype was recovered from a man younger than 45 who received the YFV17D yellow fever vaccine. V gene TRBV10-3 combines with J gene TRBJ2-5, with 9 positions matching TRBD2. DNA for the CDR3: TGTGCCATAGGTGGACTAGCGCAAGAGACCCAGTACTTC. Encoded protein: CAIGGLAQETQYF.